The rows below give T cell receptor beta chains drawn from one sample of a study of cytomegalovirus exposure and HLA in healthy donors. Measured with immunoSEQ multiplex PCR; TCRdb has only the in-frame clones, and not every one. The sample consists of about 100,000 clones, 70% to 90% of them appearing once. The sample comprised PBMCs. All receptors derive from a woman aged 18-29 years in good health and CMV-seronegative. Each CDR3 is given with its conserved first and last residue. The D gene is left open where the match is weak. Not every row has a clone size; where given, it reads once, few, many or a size class.

CDR3 length	V gene	clone size	D gene	J gene	CDR3 protein	CDR3 DNA
13	TRBV29-1	-	TRBD2	TRBJ2-1	CSVDGGGNNEQFF	TGCAGCGTTGACGGGGGGGGGAACAATGAGCAGTTCTTC
18	TRBV13	-	-	TRBJ2-6	CASSLGRGALYGANVLTF	TGTGCCAGCAGCTTAGGCCGGGGGGCGCTATATGGGGCCAACGTCCTGACTTTC
14	TRBV6-1	-	-	TRBJ2-1	CASSGGAEIAEQFF	TGTGCCAGCAGTGGGGGAGCGGAGATAGCAGAGCAGTTCTTC
15	TRBV28	-	-	TRBJ2-1	CASSLLSRGWTEQFF	TGTGCCAGCAGTTTATTGAGCAGGGGTTGGACTGAGCAGTTCTTC
12	TRBV9	few	TRBD1	TRBJ1-2	CASSRTGDGYTF	TGTGCCAGCAGTAGGACAGGCGATGGCTACACCTTC
15	TRBV13	-	TRBD1	TRBJ2-1	CASSLGRQGANEQFF	TGTGCCAGCAGCTTAGGCCGACAGGGGGCGAATGAGCAGTTCTTC
14	TRBV4-1	-	-	TRBJ1-4	CASSQDPGNEKLFF	TGCGCCAGCAGCCAAGATCCAGGGAATGAAAAACTGTTTTTT
15	TRBV6-5	-	TRBD1	TRBJ2-7	CASSYSGQGFHEQYF	TGTGCCAGCAGTTACTCAGGACAGGGCTTCCACGAGCAGTACTTC
14	TRBV15	-	TRBD1	TRBJ2-7	CATSRHPQGDEQYF	TGTGCCACCAGCCGACACCCACAGGGGGACGAGCAGTACTTC
16	TRBV5-1	-	TRBD2	TRBJ2-3	CASSLPFRGGVDTQYF	TGCGCCAGCAGCTTGCCTTTCCGGGGGGGCGTAGATACGCAGTATTTT
14	TRBV5-1	-	TRBD1	TRBJ2-1	CASSLGTGLNEQFF	TGCGCCAGCAGCCTAGGGACAGGGTTGAATGAGCAGTTCTTC
15	TRBV15	-	-	TRBJ1-1	CATSRDFRRDTEAFF	TGTGCCACCAGCAGAGATTTCAGGAGGGACACTGAAGCTTTCTTT
12	TRBV27	once	-	TRBJ1-1	CASRDMNTEAFF	TGTGCCAGCAGGGACATGAACACTGAAGCTTTCTTT
15	TRBV2	once	-	TRBJ2-6	CASSLPPSGANVLTF	TGTGCCAGCAGCCTCCCCCCCTCTGGGGCCAACGTCCTGACTTTC
14	TRBV5-4	-	-	TRBJ1-1	CASNPGVGNTEAFF	TGTGCCAGCAACCCGGGTGTTGGGAACACTGAAGCTTTCTTT
14	TRBV27	-	-	TRBJ2-3	CASSLGRATDTQYF	TGTGCCAGCAGTTTAGGCAGGGCCACAGATACGCAGTATTTT
14	TRBV9	once	TRBD1	TRBJ1-1	CASSVTGARAEAFF	TGTGCCAGCAGCGTCACAGGGGCGAGGGCTGAAGCTTTCTTT
15	TRBV6-5	once	-	TRBJ2-7	CASSYLTGIDNEQYF	TGTGCCAGCAGTTACCTAACAGGGATCGACAACGAGCAGTACTTC
15	TRBV19	-	TRBD1	TRBJ1-2	CASSLTVGQGGGYTF	TGTGCCAGTAGTCTAACCGTTGGACAGGGCGGGGGCTACACCTTC
15	TRBV9	-	TRBD2	TRBJ2-7	CASSVSSGGSYEQYF	TGTGCCAGCAGCGTCTCTAGCGGGGGCTCCTACGAGCAGTACTTC
15	TRBV4-2	few	TRBD2	TRBJ2-3	CASSQERGGPDTQYF	TGTGCCAGCAGCCAAGAGCGGGGGGGCCCAGATACGCAGTATTTT
13	TRBV19	-	-	TRBJ2-7	CATSGASTYEQYF	TGTGCCACCTCAGGGGCTTCCACCTACGAGCAGTACTTC
15	TRBV11-1	-	-	TRBJ1-2	CASSPDSGTTYGYTF	TGTGCCAGCAGCCCAGATTCCGGGACAACGTATGGCTACACCTTC
17	TRBV12-5	-	TRBD2	TRBJ2-1	CASGLVLGAGGDNEQFF	TGTGCTAGTGGTTTGGTACTAGGAGCGGGGGGGGACAATGAGCAGTTCTTC
15	TRBV2	-	TRBD2	TRBJ2-3	CASSIAGSSTDTQYF	TGTGCCAGCAGTATAGCGGGGTCAAGCACAGATACGCAGTATTTT
14	TRBV7-9	-	-	TRBJ1-1	CASSQWGGYAEAFF	TGTGCCAGCAGCCAGTGGGGGGGGTACGCTGAAGCTTTCTTT
15	TRBV18	-	-	TRBJ1-6	CASSPTGMGNSPLHF	TGTGCCAGCTCACCAACAGGGATGGGTAATTCACCCCTCCACTTT
13	TRBV15	-	TRBD1	TRBJ1-3	CATTGGTGNTIYF	TGTGCTACCACAGGGGGCACTGGAAACACCATATATTTT
12	TRBV28	once	TRBD1	TRBJ2-7	CATEDRGGEQYF	TGTGCCACCGAAGACAGGGGGGGCGAGCAGTACTTC
16	TRBV9	-	TRBD1	TRBJ2-3	CASSAWTGGVTDTQYF	TGTGCCAGCAGCGCTTGGACAGGGGGCGTCACAGATACGCAGTATTTT
16	TRBV19	-	TRBD1	TRBJ1-5	CASRSSRAGGYQPQHF	TGTGCCAGTAGAAGTTCCCGGGCAGGGGGCTATCAGCCCCAGCATTTT
15	TRBV6-4	-	TRBD2	TRBJ2-7	CASRFVAGGSYEQYF	TGTGCCAGCCGTTTCGTAGCGGGGGGGTCCTACGAGCAGTACTTC
11	TRBV20-1	-	-	TRBJ2-1	CSARRNNEQFF	TGCAGTGCTAGGAGAAACAATGAGCAGTTCTTC
14	TRBV29-1	-	TRBD1	TRBJ1-4	CSVDLGTGSEKLFF	TGCAGCGTTGATTTGGGGACAGGGAGCGAAAAACTGTTTTTT
14	TRBV2	-	TRBD1	TRBJ2-4	CASRPRDRENIQYF	TGTGCCAGCAGGCCCCGGGACAGGGAAAACATTCAGTACTTC
14	TRBV7-9	few	TRBD2	TRBJ2-7	CASSLERGDYEQYF	TGTGCCAGCAGCTTAGAGCGGGGGGACTACGAGCAGTACTTC
12	TRBV9	-	-	TRBJ1-2	CASDGGLYGYTF	TGTGCCAGCGACGGGGGGCTCTATGGCTACACCTTC
15	TRBV14	-	-	TRBJ1-4	CASSRATALNEKLFF	TGTGCCAGCAGCCGAGCGACAGCCCTTAATGAAAAACTGTTTTTT
15	TRBV28	-	-	TRBJ1-1	CASSSLRPTLREAFF	TGTGCCAGCAGTTCCTTACGACCGACTCTTAGGGAAGCTTTCTTT